This is a list of T cell receptor beta chains from one sample in a study of beta chain features in type 1 diabetes. Only in-frame clones appear in the TCRdb table, and some are missing; sequencing was by immunoSEQ multiplex PCR. The sample comprises about 140,000 clones, approximately 9.8% of which are singletons, and around 0.65% rests with the top ten. The sample was central memory CD4+ T cells from blood. Receptor source: a woman aged 40-49 years in good health. Both conserved end residues are part of each CDR3. The D gene is left open where the match is weak. Size is omitted from some rows. Given values are once, few, many or a class for expanded clones.

TRBJ1-5,TRBD1,TRBV6-1,-,TGTGCCAGCAGTGAAGAGCCCAGGGGGCCGTTAGGTCAGCCCCAGCATTTT,CASSEEPRGPLGQPQHF
TRBJ1-2,-,TRBV29-1,few,TGCAGCGGCTACAGGGATGGCTATGGCTACACCTTC,CSGYRDGYGYTF
TRBJ2-5,-,TRBV19,-,TGTGCCAGTAGTAATCCGCGGGTCGGAGAGACCCAGTACTTC,CASSNPRVGETQYF
TRBJ2-1,-,TRBV7-8,few,TGTGCCAGCAGCTTAGCCGTGGAGAAGCAGTTCTTC,CASSLAVEKQFF
TRBJ1-2,TRBD1,TRBV7-9,few,TGTGCCAGCATCCTAGACAGGGGAACGACCTATGGCTACACCTTC,CASILDRGTTYGYTF
TRBJ1-4,TRBD1,TRBV6-6,-,TGTGCCAGCAGAGCGGGACAGGGGGCAACTAATGAAAAACTGTTTTTT,CASRAGQGATNEKLFF
TRBJ2-7,TRBD1,TRBV10-3,-,TGTGCCATCAGCCAGCGACAGGGAGACGAGCAGTACTTC,CAISQRQGDEQYF
TRBJ2-2,-,TRBV7-2,-,TGTGCCAGCAGCCTGATGATCCGGAACACACTAACCGGGGAGCTGTTTTTT,CASSLMIRNTLTGELFF
TRBJ2-7,TRBD1,TRBV15,few,TGTGCCACCAGCATGGGCGGGACAGGGAACTACGAGCAGTACTTC,CATSMGGTGNYEQYF
TRBJ1-6,-,TRBV5-6,many,TGTGCCAGCAGCGTCCGAGGGTATTCACCCCTCCACTTT,CASSVRGYSPLHF
TRBJ1-2,-,TRBV5-1,-,TGCGCCAGCAGCTTGGGCCCCGGGAACTATGGCTACACCTTC,CASSLGPGNYGYTF
TRBJ2-5,-,TRBV5-4,many,TGTGCCAGCAGCCCGCCAGCGGCCCAAGAGACCCAGTACTTC,CASSPPAAQETQYF
TRBJ1-2,-,TRBV29-1,few,TGCAGCGCGACAGGTGATTATGGCTACACCTTC,CSATGDYGYTF
TRBJ2-1,TRBD1,TRBV6-5,-,TGTGCCAGCAGGAAACTACAGGGGGCGCGGAATGAGCAGTTCTTC,CASRKLQGARNEQFF
TRBJ2-7,TRBD1,TRBV2,-,TGTGCCTCCACCGGGACAGGGCATAACGAGCAGTACTTC,CASTGTGHNEQYF
TRBJ2-1,TRBD2,TRBV29-1,few,TGCAGCGTTGGTAGCGGGGGATACAATGAGCAGTTCTTC,CSVGSGGYNEQFF
TRBJ2-1,-,TRBV5-1,few,TGCGCCAGCAGGGTTGAGGTATCTGAGCAGTTCTTC,CASRVEVSEQFF
TRBJ2-1,-,TRBV7-9,-,TGTGCCAGCAGCCCCGGCCTTGGGCAGGGGGGAGATGAGCAGTTCTTC,CASSPGLGQGGDEQFF
TRBJ2-1,-,TRBV7-2,-,TGTGCCAGCAGCTTAGGTGTCAGTAAATACAATGAGCAGTTCTTC,CASSLGVSKYNEQFF
TRBJ2-1,TRBD1,TRBV5-1,-,TGCGCCAGCAGCTTGGTGGACAGGCAATACAATGAGCAGTTCTTC,CASSLVDRQYNEQFF
TRBJ2-1,TRBD1,TRBV11-3,-,TGTGCCAGCAGCTTGGGACAGGGCCCCTACAATGAGCAGTTCTTC,CASSLGQGPYNEQFF
TRBJ2-7,-,TRBV6-6,-,TGTGCCACCGTCCTTTCGGGGGGCAACGAGCAGTACTTC,CATVLSGGNEQYF
TRBJ1-5,-,TRBV2,-,TGTGCCAGCAGTGTAGTGAATTCGGGTTATCAGCCCCAGCATTTT,CASSVVNSGYQPQHF
TRBJ2-2,TRBD1,TRBV9,many,TGTGCCAGCAGGCAGGGGGCGGATAACACCGGGGAGCTGTTTTTT,CASRQGADNTGELFF
TRBJ2-2,TRBD1,TRBV2,few,TGTGCCAGCAGTCCACAGGGGGGGAACACCGGGGAGCTGTTTTTT,CASSPQGGNTGELFF
TRBJ2-3,-,TRBV7-2,-,TGTGCCAGCAGCCAGGGGCCTCCAGATACGCAGTATTTT,CASSQGPPDTQYF
TRBJ2-3,-,TRBV4-3,few,TGCGCCAGCAGCCCGGGGTTATCTAGGGCAGATACGCAGTATTTT,CASSPGLSRADTQYF